This T cell receptor (beta chain) was captured by sequencing in a study of tumor-infiltrating lymphocytes in oesophageal squamous cell carcinoma. Each CDR3 protein is one row after TCRdb ran MiXCR on the PCR reads. The sample lists about 24,000 distinct CDR3 sequences, around 40% occurring once. V trimming: 1 base; J trimming: 3 bases; junction bases outside the gene matches: 6. Germline V lookup: CDR1 LGHNA, CDR2 YSLEER. The CDR3 extends over 15 amino acids. Sequenced sample: esophageal tumor tissue. The gene calls are TRBV4-3 and TRBJ2-7, with 7 bases fitting TRBD1. The sequence was obtained from a male donor with esophageal squamous cell carcinoma. CDR3 protein: CASSQVQQGIYEQYF. CDR3 sequence (DNA): TGCGCCAGCAGCCAAGTCCAACAGGGGATCTACGAGCAGTACTTC.